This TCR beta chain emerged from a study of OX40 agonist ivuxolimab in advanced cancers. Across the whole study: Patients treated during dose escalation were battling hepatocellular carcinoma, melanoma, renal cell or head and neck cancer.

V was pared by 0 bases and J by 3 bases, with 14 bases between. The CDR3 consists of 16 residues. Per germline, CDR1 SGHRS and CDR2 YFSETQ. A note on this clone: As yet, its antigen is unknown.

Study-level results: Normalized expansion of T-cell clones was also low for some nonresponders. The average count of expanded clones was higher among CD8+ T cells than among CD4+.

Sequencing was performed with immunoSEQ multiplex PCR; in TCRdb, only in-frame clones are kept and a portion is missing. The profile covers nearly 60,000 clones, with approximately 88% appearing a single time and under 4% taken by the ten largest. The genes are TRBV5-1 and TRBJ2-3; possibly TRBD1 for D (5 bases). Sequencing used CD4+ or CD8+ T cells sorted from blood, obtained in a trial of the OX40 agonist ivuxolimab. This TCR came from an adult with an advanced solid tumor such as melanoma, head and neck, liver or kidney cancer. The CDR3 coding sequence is TGCGCCAGCAGCTTGGGACAGACTCCTGGAACAGATACGCAGTATTTT. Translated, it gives CASSLGQTPGTDTQYF.